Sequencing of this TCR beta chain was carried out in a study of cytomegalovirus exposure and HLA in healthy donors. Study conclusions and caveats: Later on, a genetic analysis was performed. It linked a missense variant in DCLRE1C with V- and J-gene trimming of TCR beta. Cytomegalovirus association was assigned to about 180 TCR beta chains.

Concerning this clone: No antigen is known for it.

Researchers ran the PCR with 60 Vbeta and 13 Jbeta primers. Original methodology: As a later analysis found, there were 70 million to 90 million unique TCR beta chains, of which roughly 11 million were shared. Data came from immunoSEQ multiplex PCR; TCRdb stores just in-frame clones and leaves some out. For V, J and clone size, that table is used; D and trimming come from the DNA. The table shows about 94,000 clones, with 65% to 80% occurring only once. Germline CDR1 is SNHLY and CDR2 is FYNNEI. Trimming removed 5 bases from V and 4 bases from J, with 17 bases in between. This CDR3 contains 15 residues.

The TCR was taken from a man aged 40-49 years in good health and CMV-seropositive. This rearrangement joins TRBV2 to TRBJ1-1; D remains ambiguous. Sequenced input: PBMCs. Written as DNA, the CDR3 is TGTGCCAGCAGTCCCCTGAGGGCAGGCCCCACTGAAGCTTTCTTT. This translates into CASSPLRAGPTEAFF.